What follows are 26 T cell receptor beta chains derived from one specimen sequenced in a study of identical twins. TCRdb called the 5' RACE reads again in MiXCR, with one record for every CDR3 protein. The data show hundreds of thousands of distinct CDR3 sequences, 6.1% seen once. Sequenced input: naive T cells sorted from blood. The receptors were gathered from a man in his late teens or twenties in good health.

The table lists this clonotype with many counts. The V gene is TRBV21-1, the J gene TRBJ2-1; TRBD1, the D gene given by the table, was not confirmed from the DNA. TRBV21-1 corresponds to a pseudogene. CDR3 length: 16 amino acids. This CDR3 is CASSDPGLQRNNEQFF. Written as DNA, the CDR3 is TGTGCCAGCAGCGACCCAGGGCTCCAAAGAAACAATGAGCAGTTCTTC.

This clonotype was picked up many times. The genes are TRBV20-1 and TRBJ2-2; D is unresolved. V was trimmed by 5 bases and J by 6 bases, leaving 7 bases between them. This CDR3 spans 11 amino acids. CDR1 is DFQATT, CDR2 SNEGSKA, per germline (reference sequence). The CDR3 coding sequence is TGCAGTGCTTATAACCCCGGGGAGCTGTTTTTT. Encoded protein: CSAYNPGELFF.

The V and J genes are TRBV5-1 and TRBJ2-7, with unresolved D. Trimming removed 0 bases at V and 0 bases at J, with 16 bases between. This CDR3 has 17 residues. Germline V gene data show CDR1 as SGHRS and CDR2 as YFSETQ. The DNA for the CDR3 is TGCGCCAGCAGCTTGGAGGGTCCGGCAGGCAGCTCCTACGAGCAGTACGTC. Translating it yields CASSLEGPAGSSYEQYV.

The rearrangement uses TRBV7-2 and TRBJ1-1, with a weak D call TRBD1 (6 bases). The germline V and J ends were trimmed by 6 bases and 11 bases, with 13 bases remaining between them. This CDR3 spans 11 amino acids. In germline, CDR1 is SGHTA, CDR2 FQGNSA. CDR3 sequence (DNA): TGTGCCAGCAGGAACAGGGTCGCTGCTTTCTTT. This sequence encodes CASRNRVAAFF.

Ten or more counts support this clonotype. V gene TRBV5-1 combines with J gene TRBJ2-3; 7 nucleotides agree with TRBD1. V shed 0 bases and J 5 bases; nucleotides not matched to a gene: 6. Germline-derived CDR1 and CDR2 are SGHRS and YFSETQ. CDR3 length equals 15 residues. The CDR3 nucleotides are TGCGCCAGCAGCTTGGGACAACAGGGGATAGATACGCAGTATTTT. Translating gives CASSLGQQGIDTQYF.

The genes are TRBV20-1 and TRBJ2-1; 8 nucleotides match TRBD1. The germline V gene has CDR1 DFQATT and CDR2 SNEGSKA (reference sequence). The CDR3 covers 12 residues. J was trimmed by 12 bases and V by 0 bases; bases with no gene match: 4. As DNA, the CDR3 is TGCAGTGCTAGAGATCCCGGGACAGGGCAGTTCTTC. Its protein product is CSARDPGTGQFF.

This clonotype was seen many times. CDR3 region: CASSLGRTAYNEQFF. The CDR3, as DNA: TGTGCCAGCAGTTTAGGTAGGACAGCATACAATGAGCAGTTCTTC. This chain connects TRBV12-3 or TRBV12-4 to TRBJ2-1; D perhaps matches TRBD1 (6 bases). This CDR3 has 15 residues. Trimming pared 1 base from V and 4 bases from J, leaving 11 bases between.

This clonotype appeared a few times. The J gene is TRBJ2-3, the V gene TRBV6-2 or TRBV6-3, with unresolved D. CDR3 length: 13 amino acids. V was clipped by 7 bases and J by 0 bases, with 8 bases between them. Germline V CDR1 and CDR2: MNHEY, SVGEGT. The CDR3 region has the DNA TGTGCCAGCATGATGATTAGCACAGATACGCAGTATTTT. Translating it yields CASMMISTDTQYF.

There are a few counts of this clonotype. The V gene is TRBV11-1, the J gene TRBJ1-1, with 7 bases lining up with TRBD1. The V and J ends lost 3 bases and 3 bases, in that order; junction bases with no gene match: 4. CDR3 size: 14 residues. The germline V gene encodes CDR1 SGHAT and CDR2 FQDESV (reference sequence). The CDR3 DNA reads as TGTGCCAGCAGCTTCAGGGGGTTGTACACTGAAGCTTTCTTT. As protein: CASSFRGLYTEAFF. The full variable domain, in which reference TRBV11-1 and TRBJ1-1 provide the parts outside the CDR3, is EAEVAQSPRYKITEKSQAVAFWCDPISGHATLYWYRQILGQGPELLVQFQDESVVDDSQLPKDRFSAERLKGVDSTLKIQPAELGDSAMYLCASSFRGLYTEAFFGQGTRLTVV.

This clonotype occurred many times. The junction differs from germline at one of its ends, possibly a read error. The V and J genes are TRBV6-1 and TRBJ2-2; 9 bases are a match to TRBD1. CDR1 MNHNS and CDR2 SASEGT come from the germline V gene. This CDR3 spans 15 amino acids. CDR3 region: CASSRDRVNTGELFF. In DNA form, the CDR3 reads TGCGCCAGCAGCCGGGACAGGGTGAACACCGGGGAGCTGTTTTTT.

There are many counts of this clonotype. The genes are TRBV4-3 and TRBJ2-1; D gene ambiguous. The CDR3 is made up of 14 amino acids. Germline V gives CDR1 LGHNA, CDR2 YSLEER. Trimming removed 0 bases at V and 8 bases at J, with 11 bases between. The CDR3 is CASSQDGDRHEQFF. CDR3 nucleotide sequence: TGCGCCAGCAGCCAAGATGGTGACCGTCATGAGCAGTTCTTC.

In its sample, this clonotype was seen many times. The genes are TRBV7-6 and TRBJ1-4; D remains unclear. The V gene lost 2 bases and the J gene lost 8 bases, with 15 bases spanning the gap. Germline CDR1 reads SGHVS; CDR2 reads FNYEAQ. The CDR3 extends over 15 amino acids. The CDR3 bases are TGTGCCAGCAGCTTATCGAACACAAGGAACGAAAAACTGTTTTTT. Protein: CASSLSNTRNEKLFF.

In this sample, this clonotype turned up many times. This sequence joins TRBV7-2 and TRBJ2-7, with TRBD1 identical over 8 bases. After removal of 4 bases from V and 1 base from J, the junction contained 3 bases not matched to a gene. The V gene's germline CDR1 is SGHTA and CDR2 FQGNSA. This CDR3 comprises 14 residues. CDR3 residues: CASSYGQGSYEQYF. The CDR3 DNA follows: TGTGCCAGCAGCTACGGACAGGGTTCCTACGAGCAGTACTTC.

This clonotype was picked up a small number of times. The chain is built from TRBV12-3 or TRBV12-4 and TRBJ1-5; D uncertain. V shed 5 bases and J shed 2 bases, with 13 bases lying between them. This CDR3 is 15 amino acids long. The CDR3 bases are TGTGCCAGCAGTCTCCATAGACTCGGCAATCAGCCCCAGCATTTT. Encoded protein: CASSLHRLGNQPQHF.

The chain has TRBV20-1 and TRBJ2-1; TRBD2 matches at 13 bases. Germline-derived CDR1 and CDR2 are DFQATT and SNEGSKA (reference sequence). After removal of 3 bases from V and 5 bases from J, the junction contained 4 bases not matched to a gene. This CDR3 region has 15 residues. The CDR3: CSARDTSGRDNEQFF. DNA for the CDR3: TGCAGTGCTAGGGACACTAGCGGGAGGGACAATGAGCAGTTCTTC.

The CDR3 here is CASSPPGSGRPEQFF. As DNA, the CDR3 is TGTGCCAGCAGCCCCCCGGGTAGCGGGAGGCCCGAGCAGTTCTTC. The chain links TRBV4-2 to TRBJ2-1; 10 nucleotides align to TRBD2. This CDR3 is 15 amino acids long. Trimming at V came to 4 bases and at J to 10 bases, leaving 10 bases not matched to a gene. Germline assignment: CDR1 LGHNA and CDR2 YNFKEQ.

This clonotype came up a few times. V usage is TRBV7-8 and J usage is TRBJ1-4, with D maybe TRBD1 (5 bases). Germline V gene sequence: CDR1 SGHVS, CDR2 FQNEAQ. V dropped 5 bases and J dropped 8 bases, with 24 bases sitting between them. This CDR3 is 17 amino acids long. Written as DNA, the CDR3 is TGTGCCAGCAGCCGGGGCCACGGGGGACCTCGAAACGAAAAACTGTTTTTT. Residues: CASSRGHGGPRNEKLFF.

This clonotype was observed a handful of times. V usage is TRBV6-2 or TRBV6-3 and J usage is TRBJ1-5, with D possibly TRBD1 on 5 matching bases. Germline loops: CDR1 MNHEY, CDR2 SVGEGT. The CDR3 totals 17 residues. V dropped 0 bases and J dropped 7 bases, with 19 bases sitting between them. The CDR3 spells CASSYSNGGPNEQPQHF. The CDR3 nucleotides are TGTGCCAGCAGTTACTCGAACGGGGGACCTAACGAGCAGCCCCAGCATTTT.

This clonotype was picked up a small number of times. The CDR3 loop reads CASSSGLVQVHEQYF. CDR3 DNA sequence: TGTGCCAGCAGCTCCGGACTAGTCCAAGTGCACGAGCAGTACTTC. V gene TRBV7-2 combines with J gene TRBJ2-7; 7 bases fit TRBD2. Germline-derived CDR1 and CDR2 are SGHTA and FQGNSA. The trim removed 4 bases at V and 5 bases at J, leaving 11 bases unmatched. The CDR3 totals 15 residues.

Ten or more counts support this clonotype. The J gene is TRBJ1-1, the V gene TRBV28; 8 bases map to TRBD1. This CDR3 spans 15 amino acids. The trim removed 5 bases at V and 0 bases at J, leaving 5 bases unmatched. CDR1 and CDR2 from the germline V gene are MDHEN and SYDVKM. The CDR3 sequence: CASSGQGWLNTEAFF. DNA of the CDR3: TGTGCCAGCAGTGGACAGGGCTGGTTGAACACTGAAGCTTTCTTT.

The table lists this clonotype with many counts. V is TRBV11-3 and J is TRBJ2-1, with 14 bases fitting TRBD2. V lost 5 bases and J lost 11; bases outside the gene matches: 5. The CDR3 is 14 amino acids. CDR1 SGHNT and CDR2 YENEEA come from the germline V gene. Here the CDR3 reads CASSHGTSGSKQFF. The CDR3 DNA sequence: TGTGCCAGCAGCCACGGGACTAGCGGGAGTAAGCAGTTCTTC.

The CDR3 protein is CASSDITSGSNEQFF. The CDR3 DNA reads TGTGCCAGCAGTGACATTACTAGCGGGAGCAATGAGCAGTTCTTC. The V gene is TRBV6-1, the J gene TRBJ2-1; 11 nucleotides agree with TRBD2. V dropped 3 bases and J dropped 6; count of bases not matched to a gene: 4. CDR3 length equals 15 residues. Germline values: CDR1 MNHNS, CDR2 SASEGT.

This clonotype has more than one count but fewer than ten. This chain links TRBV5-6 with TRBJ2-5; D is perhaps TRBD2 (6 bases). Germline V gene sequence: CDR1 SGHDT, CDR2 YYEEEE. The CDR3 is made up of 15 amino acids. The V and J ends lost 4 bases and 4 bases respectively, with 17 bases between them. The CDR3 sequence: CASSMRLMGGETQYF. Written as DNA, the CDR3 is TGTGCCAGCAGCATGAGGTTGATGGGGGGAGAGACCCAGTACTTC.

This chain uses TRBV5-1 with TRBJ2-1; 8 nucleotides line up with TRBD2. V lost 3 bases, J lost 6 bases, and 5 bases stayed unmatched. This CDR3 has 14 residues. Per germline, CDR1 SGHRS and CDR2 YFSETQ. CDR3 sequence reads: CASSSGLESNEQFF. The CDR3 DNA is TGCGCCAGCAGCTCGGGACTAGAAAGCAATGAGCAGTTCTTC.

This clonotype was detected only a few times. An end of the junction differs from the germline gene, which may be a read error. The chain is built from TRBV4-3 and TRBJ1-3, with TRBD1 identical over 10 bases. The CDR3 totals 16 residues. Per germline, CDR1 LGHNA and CDR2 YSLEER. The CDR3 region is CASSPSGTGAGNTTYF. The DNA for the CDR3 is TGCGCCAGCAGCCCCTCAGGGACAGGGGCTGGAAACACCACATATTTT.

This clonotype was seen repeatedly, ten times or more. The chain combines TRBV28 with TRBJ1-5; D is possibly TRBD1 (5 bases). Trimming pared 3 bases from V and 1 base from J, leaving 13 bases between. This CDR3 is 16 amino acids long. Germline V CDR1 and CDR2: MDHEN, SYDVKM. DNA of the CDR3: TGTGCCAGCAGTTTCTATGAGGGGCGAAGCAATCAGCCCCAGCATTTT. Its protein is CASSFYEGRSNQPQHF.